The clone carrying this T cell receptor beta chain was seen more than once but under ten times. This sample is part of a study of cytomegalovirus exposure and HLA in healthy donors. The V gene's germline CDR1 is SGDLS and CDR2 YYNGEE. This CDR3 comprises 14 residues. The junction had 5 bases not matched to a gene; V was cut back by 0 bases and J by 13 bases. In the PCR, 60 Vbeta and 13 Jbeta primers were used. Only in-frame clones appear in the TCRdb table, and some are missing; sequencing was by immunoSEQ multiplex PCR. There are around 150,000 clones in the sample; 60% to 80% occur only once, and more than 1.2% lies in the top ten.

The gene calls are TRBV9 and TRBJ1-6; 9 nucleotides match TRBD1. This TCR was sampled from a male donor in good health and CMV-seronegative. Sequencing was carried out using PBMCs. The CDR3 here is CASSVADRGAPLHF. The CDR3 DNA reads as TGTGCCAGCAGCGTAGCGGACAGGGGTGCTCCCCTCCACTTT.